These 30 T cell receptor beta chains were all obtained from the same sample, sequenced in a study of OX40 agonist ivuxolimab in advanced cancers. Method: immunoSEQ multiplex PCR; TCRdb's copy keeps in-frame clones and lacks some. Of about 39,000 clones in the sample, approximately 75% were seen once. Sample: CD4+ or CD8+ T cells sorted from blood, taken in a trial of the OX40 agonist ivuxolimab. Receptor source: an adult with an advanced solid tumor such as melanoma, head and neck, liver or kidney cancer.

The J gene is TRBJ1-6, the V gene TRBV19; D not resolved. The V end was cut by 5 bases, the J end by 7 bases, with 6 bases between. There are 12 residues in the CDR3. Germline V CDR1 and CDR2: LNHDA, SQIVND (reference sequence). The chain's CDR3 is CASSDGNSPLHF. CDR3 nucleotides: TGTGCCAGTAGTGACGGAAATTCACCCCTCCACTTT.

The gene calls are TRBV6-1 and TRBJ1-2; 7 bases match TRBD1. V trimming: 4 bases; J trimming: 4 bases; junction bases outside the gene matches: 6. CDR1 is MNHNS and CDR2 is SASEGT in the germline V gene. The length of the CDR3 is 14 residues. CDR3 bases: TGTGCCAGCAGTGTGGGGACAGAGGGCTATGGCTACACCTTC. Its protein product is CASSVGTEGYGYTF.

V usage is TRBV5-4 and J usage is TRBJ1-2; maybe TRBD1 (5 bases). Germline V gene data show CDR1 as SGHNT and CDR2 as YYREEE (reference sequence). The CDR3 length is 12 residues. Trimming removed 7 bases at V and 0 bases at J, with 7 bases between. CDR3 protein: CASGGPNYGYTF. CDR3 nucleotides: TGTGCCAGCGGGGGACCTAACTATGGCTACACCTTC. Combining the CDR3 with reference TRBV5-4 and TRBJ1-2 gives the whole variable domain ETGVTQSPTHLIKTRGQQVTLRCSSQSGHNTVSWYQQALGQGPQFIFQYYREEENGRGNFPPRFSGLQFPNYSSELNVNALELDDSALYLCASGGPNYGYTFGSGTRLTVV.

The chain links TRBV9 to TRBJ1-4, with 8 positions matching TRBD1. The CDR3 loop spans 13 amino acids. With 4 bases clipped from V and 8 bases from J, the junction kept 4 bases outside the gene matches. In germline, CDR1 is SGDLS, CDR2 YYNGEE. The CDR3 coding sequence is TGTGCCAGCAGCATTCGGACAGGGGAAAAACTGTTTTTT. Residues: CASSIRTGEKLFF.

The V call is TRBV5-6, the J call TRBJ1-6; 7 bases match TRBD1. From germline, CDR1 is SGHDT and CDR2 YYEEEE. The V gene end was trimmed by 0 bases and the J gene end by 13 bases; junction bases not matched to a gene: 7. The CDR3 covers 14 residues. CDR3 in DNA: TGTGCCAGCAGCTTGGTGGGCAGGGGGATGCCCCTCCACTTT. The encoded protein is CASSLVGRGMPLHF.

The chain combines TRBV4-3 with TRBJ2-1; no clear D gene. Germline values: CDR1 LGHNA, CDR2 YSLEER. V was shortened by 0 bases and J by 4 bases, with 10 bases between the two germline ends. The CDR3 covers 15 residues. In nucleotides, the CDR3 is TGCGCCAGCAGCCAAGATCGGTCTCCGTACAATGAGCAGTTCTTC. Translated: CASSQDRSPYNEQFF.

The V call is TRBV19, the J call TRBJ2-7; 7 nucleotides align to TRBD1. The CDR3 consists of 13 residues. The V gene's germline CDR1 is LNHDA and CDR2 SQIVND (reference sequence). The V and J ends lost 6 bases and 7 bases, in that order; junction bases with no gene match: 9. CDR3 amino acids: CASSHNLDREQYV. In DNA form, the CDR3 reads TGTGCCAGTAGCCATAACTTGGACAGGGAGCAGTACGTC.

The gene calls are TRBV11-2 and TRBJ2-1; D is possibly TRBD2 (6 bases). Germline V gene lookup returns CDR1 SGHAT and CDR2 FQNNGV. The V end lost 1 base, the J end lost 1 base, and 14 bases lay between the germline ends. This CDR3 has 17 amino acids. CDR3 DNA: TGTGCCAGCAGCTTAGGCGCAGCTGCGGGGTCCTACAATGAGCAGTTCTTC. It is translated as CASSLGAAAGSYNEQFF.

The rearrangement joins TRBV9 to TRBJ2-3, with D perhaps matching TRBD1 or TRBD2 (5 bases each). This CDR3 region has 14 residues. Germline V gene sequence: CDR1 SGDLS, CDR2 YYNGEE. V was pared by 4 bases and J by 4 bases, with 13 bases between. The CDR3 DNA follows: TGTGCCAGCAGCTTAGGACTGGGACCAGATACGCAGTATTTT. Its protein is CASSLGLGPDTQYF.

The rearrangement links TRBV6-5 to TRBJ1-2; TRBD1 agrees at 8 bases. Germline V lookup: CDR1 MNHEY, CDR2 SVGAGI. The length of the CDR3 is 14 residues. With 7 bases clipped from V and 5 bases from J, the junction kept 9 bases outside the gene matches. CDR3 protein: CASTETGGLYGYTF. CDR3 DNA: TGTGCCAGCACCGAAACAGGGGGTCTATATGGCTACACCTTC.

This rearrangement joins TRBV5-6 to TRBJ2-5; TRBD2 is a possible D gene (6 bases). Trimming took 3 bases from V and 3 from J, leaving 21 bases between them. Germline V gene sequence: CDR1 SGHDT, CDR2 YYEEEE. The CDR3 contains 17 residues. This chain's CDR3 is CASSSVVEAGRKETQYF. CDR3 coding DNA: TGTGCCAGCAGCTCGGTAGTTGAGGCGGGACGTAAAGAGACCCAGTACTTC.

The genes are TRBV2 and TRBJ2-5; 8 nucleotides line up with TRBD2. The germline V gene encodes CDR1 SNHLY and CDR2 FYNNEI. V dropped 2 bases and J dropped 4; count of bases not matched to a gene: 9. This CDR3 has 16 amino acids. CDR3 nucleotides: TGTGCCAGCAGTGAATCCAGCGGGAGACTTATAGAGACCCAGTACTTC. Amino acid sequence: CASSESSGRLIETQYF.

The chain joins TRBV4-2 to TRBJ2-1; TRBD1 aligns across 7 bases. The CDR3 consists of 16 residues. The ends lost 5 bases at V and 4 bases at J; junction bases unmatched: 11. Germline loops: CDR1 LGHNA, CDR2 YNFKEQ. CDR3 bases: TGTGCCAGCAGCACCCGACAGGGTTTAACTTACAATGAGCAGTTCTTC. Protein sequence: CASSTRQGLTYNEQFF.

CDR3 loop: CASSIRRTTDTQYF. The CDR3 DNA reads as TGTGCCAGTAGTATCCGGAGGACCACAGATACGCAGTATTTT. The chain uses TRBV19 and TRBJ2-3, with a weak D call TRBD2 (5 bases). This CDR3 region has 14 residues. Germline V gene lookup returns CDR1 LNHDA and CDR2 SQIVND (reference sequence). The ends were cut back, 3 bases at V and 2 bases at J, with 9 bases in the middle.

The genes are TRBV4-2 and TRBJ2-6; D remains unclear. The V and J ends lost 2 bases and 3 bases respectively, with 8 bases between them. In germline, CDR1 is LGHNA, CDR2 YNFKEQ. This CDR3 is 15 amino acids long. The CDR3, as DNA: TGTGCCAGCAGCCAAAGGCTTAGTGGGGCCAACGTCCTGACTTTC. This translates into CASSQRLSGANVLTF.

The chain uses TRBV2 and TRBJ2-3, with TRBD2 matching 9 bases. The CDR3 runs 15 residues. Looked up from germline, CDR1 is SNHLY and CDR2 is FYNNEI. V trimming: 6 bases; J trimming: 1 base; junction bases outside the gene matches: 5. CDR3 sequence reads: CASRRRTSGTDTQYF. CDR3 nucleotide sequence: TGTGCCAGCAGACGACGGACTAGCGGCACAGATACGCAGTATTTT.

This chain joins TRBV15 and TRBJ2-5; 7 bases align to TRBD1. The CDR3 is 15 residues long. The germline gives CDR1 LNHNV, CDR2 YYDKDF (reference sequence). With 5 bases clipped from V and 5 bases from J, the junction kept 11 bases outside the gene matches. The DNA for the CDR3 is TGTGCCACCAGCGGGAACAGGGGAATGGAGGAGACCCAGTACTTC. Protein sequence: CATSGNRGMEETQYF.

This CDR3 reads CASSLDRGRAQETQYF. In DNA, the CDR3 is TGTGCCAGCAGCTTGGATCGCGGGAGGGCCCAAGAGACCCAGTACTTC. The genes are TRBV5-4 and TRBJ2-5; 9 bases are a match to TRBD2. V trimming: 0 bases; J trimming: 1 base; junction bases outside the gene matches: 4. Germline values: CDR1 SGHNT, CDR2 YYREEE (reference sequence). The CDR3 has 16 amino acids.

The DNA for the CDR3 is TGTGCCAGCAGTTTGGACAGTATAAGTGGGGCCAACGTCCTGACTTTC. Protein sequence: CASSLDSISGANVLTF. This chain uses TRBV27 with TRBJ2-6, with a tentative D call TRBD1 (6 bases). V was cut by 3 bases and J by 3 bases, with 12 bases left in between. This CDR3 has 16 amino acids. CDR1 MNHEY and CDR2 SMNVEV come from the germline V gene (reference sequence).

Only one count was recorded for this clone. The chain links TRBV4-1 to TRBJ1-1, with a possible D match to TRBD1 (6 bases). V gave up 6 bases and J gave up 3 bases, with 14 bases separating them. This CDR3 comprises 14 residues. The V gene's germline CDR1 is MGHRA and CDR2 YSYEKL. The CDR3 loop is CASRNRVSDTEAFF. In DNA, the CDR3 is TGCGCCAGCAGGAACAGGGTTTCGGACACTGAAGCTTTCTTT.

J is TRBJ1-5 and V is TRBV2; TRBD1 agrees at 7 bases. The J segment lost 0 bases and the V segment lost 7 bases, leaving 12 bases of the junction unmatched. CDR3 length equals 17 residues. Germline V CDR1 and CDR2: SNHLY, FYNNEI. In DNA form, the CDR3 reads TGTGCCAGCAAGGGGACAGTGACGCGGGATAGCAATCAGCCCCAGCATTTT. It yields the protein CASKGTVTRDSNQPQHF.

The chain recombines TRBV5-6 with TRBJ2-5, with D possibly TRBD1 on 6 matching bases. This CDR3 is 13 amino acids long. The V gene's germline CDR1 is SGHDT and CDR2 YYEEEE. Trimming cost V 2 bases and J 5 bases, with 10 bases left between them. Here the CDR3 reads CASSLPGEETQYF. In nucleotides, the CDR3 is TGTGCCAGCAGCTTACCAGGGGAGGAGACCCAGTACTTC.

The chain joins TRBV5-1 to TRBJ2-7; D is possibly TRBD2 (5 bases). The CDR3 spans 13 residues. From germline, CDR1 is SGHRS and CDR2 YFSETQ. Trimming shortened V by 1 base and J by 5 bases, and 10 bases separated the two germline ends. The CDR3 reads CASSLIPGNEQYF. For the CDR3, the DNA is TGCGCCAGCAGCTTGATTCCGGGAAACGAGCAGTACTTC. The full variable domain, with the rest looked up from reference TRBV5-1 and TRBJ2-7, is KAGVTQTPRYLIKTRGQQVTLSCSPISGHRSVSWYQQTPGQGLQFLFEYFSETQRNKGNFPGRFSGRQFSNSRSEMNVSTLELGDSALYLCASSLIPGNEQYFGPGTRLTVT.

The chain links TRBV29-1 to TRBJ2-5; tentatively, D is TRBD1 (6 bases). This CDR3 is 13 amino acids long. Germline V CDR1 and CDR2: SQVTM, ANQGSEA. With 7 bases removed from V and 3 bases from J, the gap between germline ends came to 15 bases. CDR3 sequence (DNA): TGCAGCGCTGCTGGACAGATCGAAGAGACCCAGTACTTC. Translated: CSAAGQIEETQYF.

This clone was counted a single time. The genes are TRBV11-3 and TRBJ2-1; unclear D gene. V gave up 4 bases and J gave up 5 bases, with 12 bases separating them. Germline V gene lookup returns CDR1 SGHNT and CDR2 YENEEA. CDR3 length: 14 residues. CDR3 region: CASSSTPGHNEQFF. The CDR3 DNA follows: TGTGCCAGCAGCTCCACCCCGGGTCACAATGAGCAGTTCTTC. Using reference TRBV11-3 and TRBJ2-1 for the parts outside the CDR3, the full variable domain is EAGVVQSPRYKIIEKKQPVAFWCNPISGHNTLYWYLQNLGQGPELLIRYENEEAVDDSQLPKDRFSAERLKGVDSTLKIQPAELGDSAVYLCASSSTPGHNEQFFGPGTRLTVL.

This chain links TRBV6-6 with TRBJ1-1; no definite D call. The CDR3 sequence is 12 residues long. V was cut by 0 bases and J by 7 bases, with 6 bases left in between. CDR1 and CDR2 (germline): MNHNY, SVGAGI (reference sequence). The CDR3 nucleotides are TGTGCCAGCAGTTACTCCACGGGTGAAGCTTTCTTT. This codes for CASSYSTGEAFF.

The chain employs TRBV6-5 and TRBJ2-7; tentatively, D is TRBD1 or TRBD2 (5 bases each). The CDR3 is 16 amino acids. Between the trimmed V and J ends, which lost 4 bases and 6 bases, there was a span of 22 bases. The germline CDR1 and CDR2 sequences are MNHEY and SVGAGI. DNA for the CDR3: TGTGCCAGCAGTTCCAACGGTGTTGGGGGTCAGGCCGAGCAGTACTTC. This gives the protein CASSSNGVGGQAEQYF.

The chain employs TRBV4-1 and TRBJ1-1, with D possibly TRBD1 on 6 matching bases. The CDR3 is 16 amino acids. With 3 bases removed from V and 4 bases from J, the gap between germline ends came to 18 bases. Germline V CDR1 and CDR2: MGHRA, YSYEKL. This chain's CDR3 is CASSHPKQGGRTEAFF. For the CDR3, the DNA is TGCGCCAGCAGCCATCCTAAACAGGGAGGGCGCACTGAAGCTTTCTTT.

About this clone: Other DNA sequences of this sample code for an identical CDR3. The chain recombines TRBV4-1 with TRBJ2-1; 14 nucleotides match TRBD2. The CDR3 length is 15 residues. The V gene's germline CDR1 is MGHRA and CDR2 YSYEKL. V was pared by 3 bases and J by 7 bases, with 2 bases of the junction left unmatched. CDR3: CASSQGLAGANEQFF. The DNA for the CDR3 is TGCGCCAGCAGCCAGGGACTAGCGGGAGCAAATGAGCAGTTCTTC.

This clone appeared once. The chain carries TRBV19 and TRBJ2-1, with 8 bases lining up with TRBD1. This CDR3 spans 15 amino acids. Germline V gives CDR1 LNHDA, CDR2 SQIVND (reference sequence). V dropped 4 bases and J dropped 5; count of bases not matched to a gene: 7. The chain's CDR3 is CASSTPRTGHNEQFF. The CDR3 region has the DNA TGTGCCAGTAGTACCCCCCGGACAGGGCACAATGAGCAGTTCTTC. Full variable domain (rest looked up from reference TRBV19 and TRBJ2-1): DGGITQSPKYLFRKEGQNVTLSCEQNLNHDAMYWYRQDPGQGLRLIYYSQIVNDFQKGDIAEGYSVSREKKESFPLTVTSAQKNPTAFYLCASSTPRTGHNEQFFGPGTRLTVL.